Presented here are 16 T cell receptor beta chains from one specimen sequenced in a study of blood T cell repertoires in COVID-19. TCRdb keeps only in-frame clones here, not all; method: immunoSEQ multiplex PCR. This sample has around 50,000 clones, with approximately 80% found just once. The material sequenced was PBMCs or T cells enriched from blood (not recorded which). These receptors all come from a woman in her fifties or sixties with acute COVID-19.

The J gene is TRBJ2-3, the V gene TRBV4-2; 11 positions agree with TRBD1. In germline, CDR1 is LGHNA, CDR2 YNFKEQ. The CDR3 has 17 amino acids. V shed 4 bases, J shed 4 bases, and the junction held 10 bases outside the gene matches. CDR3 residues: CASSRFLGQGAADTQYF. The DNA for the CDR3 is TGTGCCAGCAGCCGATTCCTTGGACAGGGGGCAGCAGATACGCAGTATTTT.

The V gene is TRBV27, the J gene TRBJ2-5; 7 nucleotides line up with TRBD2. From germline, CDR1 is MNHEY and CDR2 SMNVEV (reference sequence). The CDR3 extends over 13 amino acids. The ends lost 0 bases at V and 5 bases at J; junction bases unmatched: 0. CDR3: CASSLSGGETQYF. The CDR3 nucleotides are TGTGCCAGCAGTTTATCGGGGGGGGAGACCCAGTACTTC.

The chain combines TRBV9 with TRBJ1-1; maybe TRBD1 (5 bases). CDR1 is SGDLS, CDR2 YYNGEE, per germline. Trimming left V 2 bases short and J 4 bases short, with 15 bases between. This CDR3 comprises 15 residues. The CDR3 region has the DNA TGTGCCAGCAGCGTGGGGGGAGGGATGGGCACTGAAGCTTTCTTT. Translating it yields CASSVGGGMGTEAFF.

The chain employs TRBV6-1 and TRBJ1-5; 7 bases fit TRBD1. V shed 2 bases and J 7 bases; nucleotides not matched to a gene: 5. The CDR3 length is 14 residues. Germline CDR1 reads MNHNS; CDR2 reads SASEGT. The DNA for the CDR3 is TGTGCCAGCAGTGAATACAGGGGAAGCCAGCCCCAGCATTTT. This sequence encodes CASSEYRGSQPQHF.

CDR3 sequence: CASSPAGQGAINYEQYF. The CDR3 nucleotides are TGTGCCAGCTCACCTGCGGGACAGGGCGCGATTAACTACGAGCAGTACTTC. This chain joins TRBV18 and TRBJ2-7, with 9 positions matching TRBD1. The CDR3 length is 17 residues. Losses at the gene ends were 3 bases for V and 3 bases for J; bases not matched to a gene: 12. The germline CDR1 and CDR2 sequences are KGHSH and LQKENI.

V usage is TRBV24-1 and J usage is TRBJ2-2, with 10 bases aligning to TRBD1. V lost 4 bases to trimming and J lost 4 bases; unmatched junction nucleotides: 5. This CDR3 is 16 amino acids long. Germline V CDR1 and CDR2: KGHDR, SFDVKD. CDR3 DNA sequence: TGTGCCACCAGTGACCCGGGACAGGGGTCCACCGGGGAGCTGTTTTTT. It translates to CATSDPGQGSTGELFF.

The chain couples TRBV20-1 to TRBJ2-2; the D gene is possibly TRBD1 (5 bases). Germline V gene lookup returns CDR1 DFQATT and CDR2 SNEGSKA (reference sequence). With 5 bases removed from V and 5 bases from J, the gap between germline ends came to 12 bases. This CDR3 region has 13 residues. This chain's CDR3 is CSAGAGYTGELFF. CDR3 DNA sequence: TGCAGTGCTGGTGCAGGGTATACCGGGGAGCTGTTTTTT.

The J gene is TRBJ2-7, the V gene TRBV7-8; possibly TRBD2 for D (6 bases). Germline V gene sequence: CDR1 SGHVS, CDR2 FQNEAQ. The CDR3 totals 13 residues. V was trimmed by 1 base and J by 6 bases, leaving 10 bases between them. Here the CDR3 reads CASSLDMRGEQYF. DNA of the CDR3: TGTGCCAGCAGCTTAGACATGCGGGGCGAGCAGTACTTC.

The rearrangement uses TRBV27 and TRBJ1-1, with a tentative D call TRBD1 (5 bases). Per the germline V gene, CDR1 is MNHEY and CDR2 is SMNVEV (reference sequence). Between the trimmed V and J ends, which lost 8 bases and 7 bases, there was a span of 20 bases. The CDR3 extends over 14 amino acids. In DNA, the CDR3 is TGTGCCAGCTCGGCCAGGGAGGGATGGAGTGAAGCTTTCTTT. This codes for CASSAREGWSEAFF.

As DNA, the CDR3 is TGCGCCAGCAGCCGAACTAGCGGGGCTGGAAATGAGCAGTTCTTC. It yields the protein CASSRTSGAGNEQFF. The V gene is TRBV5-1, the J gene TRBJ2-1; 10 bases line up with TRBD2. V dropped 4 bases and J dropped 7; count of bases not matched to a gene: 8. In germline, CDR1 is SGHRS, CDR2 YFSETQ. This CDR3 contains 15 residues.

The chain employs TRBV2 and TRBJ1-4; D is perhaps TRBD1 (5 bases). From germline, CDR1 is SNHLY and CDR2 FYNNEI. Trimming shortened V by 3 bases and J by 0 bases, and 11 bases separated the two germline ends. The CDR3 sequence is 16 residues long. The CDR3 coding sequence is TGTGCCAGCAGTGACCCCGACAGTGCAACTAATGAAAAACTGTTTTTT. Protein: CASSDPDSATNEKLFF.

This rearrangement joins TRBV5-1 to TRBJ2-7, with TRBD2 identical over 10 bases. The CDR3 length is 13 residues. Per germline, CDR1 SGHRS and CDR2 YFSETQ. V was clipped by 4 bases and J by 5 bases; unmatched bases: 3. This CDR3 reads CASSPGTSDEQYF. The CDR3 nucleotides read TGCGCCAGCAGCCCCGGGACTAGCGACGAGCAGTACTTC.

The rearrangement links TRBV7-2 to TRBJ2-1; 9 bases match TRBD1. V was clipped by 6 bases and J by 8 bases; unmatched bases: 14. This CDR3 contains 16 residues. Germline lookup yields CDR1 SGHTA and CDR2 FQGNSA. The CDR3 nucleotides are TGTGCCAGCAGTTTGCTCCTGGGACAGGGAATGGATGAGCAGTTCTTC. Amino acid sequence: CASSLLLGQGMDEQFF.

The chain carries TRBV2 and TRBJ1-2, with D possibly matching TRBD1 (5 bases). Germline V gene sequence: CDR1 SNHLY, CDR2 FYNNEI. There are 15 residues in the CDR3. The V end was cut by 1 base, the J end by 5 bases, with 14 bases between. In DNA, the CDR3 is TGTGCCAGCAGTGAAGGGAGGGGTAGAGAGTATGGCTACACCTTC. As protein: CASSEGRGREYGYTF.

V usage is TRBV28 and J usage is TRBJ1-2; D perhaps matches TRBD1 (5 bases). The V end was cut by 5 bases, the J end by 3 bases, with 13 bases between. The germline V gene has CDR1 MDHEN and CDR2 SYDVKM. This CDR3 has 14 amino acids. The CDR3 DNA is TGTGCCAGCAGTCTACTGGCGGGGCACTATGGCTACACCTTC. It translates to CASSLLAGHYGYTF.

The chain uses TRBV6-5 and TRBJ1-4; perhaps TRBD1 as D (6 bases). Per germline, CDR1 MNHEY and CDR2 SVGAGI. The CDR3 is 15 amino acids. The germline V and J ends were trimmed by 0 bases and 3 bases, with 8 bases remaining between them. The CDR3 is CASSYSGHSNEKLFF. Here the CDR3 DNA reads TGTGCCAGCAGTTACTCGGGACATTCTAATGAAAAACTGTTTTTT.